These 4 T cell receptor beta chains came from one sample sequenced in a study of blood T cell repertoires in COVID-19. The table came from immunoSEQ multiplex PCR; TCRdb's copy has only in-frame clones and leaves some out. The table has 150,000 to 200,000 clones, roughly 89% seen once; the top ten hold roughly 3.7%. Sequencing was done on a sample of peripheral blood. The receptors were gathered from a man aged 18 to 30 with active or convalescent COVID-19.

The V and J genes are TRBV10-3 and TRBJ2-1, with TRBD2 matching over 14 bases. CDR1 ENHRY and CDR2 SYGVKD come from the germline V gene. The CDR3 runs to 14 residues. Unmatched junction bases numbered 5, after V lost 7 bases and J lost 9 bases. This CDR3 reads CAITGLAGGAEQFF. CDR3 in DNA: TGTGCCATCACCGGACTAGCGGGAGGTGCTGAGCAGTTCTTC.

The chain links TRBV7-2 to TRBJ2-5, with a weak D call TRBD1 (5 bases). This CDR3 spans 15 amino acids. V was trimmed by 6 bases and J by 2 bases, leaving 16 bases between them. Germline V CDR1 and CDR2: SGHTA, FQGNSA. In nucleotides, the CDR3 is TGTGCCAGCAGTGCGATGTGGGGCGGACAAGAGACCCAGTACTTC. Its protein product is CASSAMWGGQETQYF.

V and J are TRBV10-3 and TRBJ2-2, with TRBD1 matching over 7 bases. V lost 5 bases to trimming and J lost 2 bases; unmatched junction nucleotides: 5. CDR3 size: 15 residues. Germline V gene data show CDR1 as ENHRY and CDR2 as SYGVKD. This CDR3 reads CAISHGTVNTGELFF. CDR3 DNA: TGTGCCATCAGTCACGGGACAGTAAACACCGGGGAGCTGTTTTTT.

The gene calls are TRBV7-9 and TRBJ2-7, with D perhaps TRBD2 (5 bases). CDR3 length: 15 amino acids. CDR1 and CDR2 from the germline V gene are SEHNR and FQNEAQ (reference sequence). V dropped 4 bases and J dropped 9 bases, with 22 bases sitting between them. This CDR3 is CASSSSGRTMSMQYF. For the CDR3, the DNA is TGTGCCAGCAGCTCGTCGGGAAGGACCATGAGCATGCAGTACTTC.